The T cell receptor beta chain under discussion was sequenced for a study of blood T cell repertoires in COVID-19. Study-level background: Samples came from the United States, Italy and Spain, spanning acute and convalescent COVID-19. Sources were T cells, B-cell-depleted T cells, or PBMCs; the material itself was cDNA or gDNA.

Original handling: By means of reference gene primer amplification, nucleated cell counts were estimated. This table comes from immunoSEQ multiplex PCR, and its TCRdb copy is limited to in-frame clones, with some not included. V, J and clone size are taken as reported in that table, and D and trimming were inferred from the DNA itself. The top ten hold about 10% of the sample, which has some 130,000 clones, 60% to 80% seen once. This clone was seen only a few times. This CDR3 is built from 16 residues. Losses at the gene ends were 3 bases for V and 7 bases for J; bases not matched to a gene: 11. Germline V lookup: CDR1 SGHAT, CDR2 FQNNGV.

The chain joins TRBV11-2 to TRBJ1-4; 7 bases map to TRBD1. The source material was peripheral blood. This receptor was taken from a man aged 60 to 75 who had recovered from COVID-19. As DNA, the CDR3 is TGTGCCAGCAGCTTTCTAATAGGGGGCGAAGGTGAAAAACTGTTTTTT. As protein: CASSFLIGGEGEKLFF.